A single sample is the source of the 23 T cell receptor beta chains below, sequenced in a study of CD8 T cells in ankylosing spondylitis. One entry per CDR3 protein results from TCRdb running MiXCR on the 5' RACE reads. This sample has roughly 40,000 distinct CDR3 sequences; approximately 9.9% occur once, and the top ten carry around 1.5%. Sequenced material: blood, either unsorted or a sorted T cell fraction (not recorded which). These receptors all come from a male donor with ankylosing spondylitis or in good health (not recorded which).

Only a few counts were recorded for this clonotype. This sequence joins TRBV12-5 and TRBJ1-5; no clear D gene. This CDR3 spans 17 amino acids. V was shortened by 3 bases and J by 0 bases, with 15 bases between the two germline ends. CDR1 is LGHNT and CDR2 is FRNRAP in the germline V gene. The CDR3 loop reads CASGFPRHLYSNQPQHF. CDR3 bases: TGTGCTAGTGGTTTCCCCAGGCACTTGTATAGCAATCAGCCCCAGCATTTT. The entire variable domain, with the rest obtained from reference TRBV12-5 and TRBJ1-5, is as follows: DARVTQTPRHKVTEMGQEVTMRCQPILGHNTVFWYRQTMMQGLELLAYFRNRAPLDDSGMPKDRFSAEMPDATLATLKIQPSEPRDSAVYFCASGFPRHLYSNQPQHFGDGTRLSIL.

The chain combines TRBV5-1 with TRBJ1-1, with D perhaps TRBD1 (5 bases). V was clipped by 2 bases and J by 3 bases, with 11 bases between them. Germline V gene data show CDR1 as SGHRS and CDR2 as YFSETQ. CDR3 length: 14 amino acids. The CDR3 DNA reads as TGCGCCAGCAGCTTCCAGGGAAGTGACACTGAAGCTTTCTTT. Its translation: CASSFQGSDTEAFF.

This clonotype appeared many times. The chain employs TRBV5-1 and TRBJ1-3; D is unclear. The CDR3 contains 14 residues. V lost 0 bases to trimming and J lost 4 bases, with 8 bases between them. The germline V gene encodes CDR1 SGHRS and CDR2 YFSETQ. The CDR3 sequence: CASSLGELGNTIYF. Here the CDR3 DNA reads TGCGCCAGCAGCTTGGGGGAGCTCGGAAACACCATATATTTT.

On this clonotype itself: Given a much more abundant clone one base away, this may be a read error. CDR3 bases: TGTACCAGCAGCCGTCGACTGAATTCCTACAATGAGCAGTTCTTC. Protein: CTSSRRLNSYNEQFF. The V call is TRBV5-6, the J call TRBJ2-1; D is uncertain. Looked up from germline, CDR1 is SGHDT and CDR2 is YYEEEE. The CDR3 has 15 amino acids. The entire variable domain, with the rest obtained from reference TRBV5-6 and TRBJ2-1, is as follows: DAGVTQSPTHLIKTRGQQVTLRCSPKSGHDTVSWYQQALGQGPQFIFQYYEEEERQRGNFPDRFSGHQFPNYSSELNVNALLLGDSALYLCTSSRRLNSYNEQFFGPGTRLTVL.

This clonotype has ten or more counts. The rearrangement links TRBV20-1 to TRBJ2-3; TRBD1 matches 7 bases. Germline assignment: CDR1 DFQATT and CDR2 SNEGSKA (reference sequence). The V and J ends lost 5 bases and 8 bases, in that order; junction bases with no gene match: 7. The length of the CDR3 is 12 residues. The CDR3 region is CSAHRGEGTQYF. In DNA form, the CDR3 reads TGCAGTGCTCACAGGGGCGAAGGTACGCAGTATTTT.

V usage is TRBV6-5 and J usage is TRBJ2-7, with 8 bases identical to TRBD2. V was clipped by 2 bases and J by 3 bases; unmatched bases: 6. Per germline, CDR1 MNHEY and CDR2 SVGAGI. This CDR3 comprises 15 residues. The CDR3 loop is CASSYGRGGLYEQYF. The CDR3 DNA sequence: TGTGCCAGCAGTTACGGACGGGGGGGCCTCTACGAGCAGTACTTC.

The sample holds many counts of this clonotype. This chain uses TRBV11-2 with TRBJ2-1, with 11 bases identical to TRBD2. Trimming took 4 bases from V and 5 from J; bases not matched to a gene: 7. CDR1 SGHAT and CDR2 FQNNGV come from the germline V gene. There are 16 residues in the CDR3. The CDR3 reads CASSSDRLAGNNEQFF. The CDR3 DNA sequence: TGTGCCAGCAGCTCAGATCGACTAGCGGGGAACAATGAGCAGTTCTTC.

The sample holds one count of this clonotype. The chain has TRBV6-6 and TRBJ2-7; 9 bases map to TRBD2. Losses at the gene ends were 7 bases for V and 2 bases for J; bases not matched to a gene: 9. Germline V CDR1 and CDR2: MNHNY, SVGAGI (reference sequence). This CDR3 contains 15 residues. In nucleotides, the CDR3 is TGTGCCAGCAAGTTCGATCAGCGGGGGGCCTACGAGCAGTACTTC. Protein: CASKFDQRGAYEQYF.

The genes are TRBV11-3 and TRBJ2-1; D may match TRBD1 or TRBD2 (6 bases each). This CDR3 has 15 residues. Looked up from germline, CDR1 is SGHNT and CDR2 is YENEEA. Trimming took off 5 bases at V and 3 bases at J, with 14 bases between the two ends. CDR3 bases: TGTGCCAGCAGCCAGGGGCGGGGTGACTACAATGAGCAGTTCTTC. Residues: CASSQGRGDYNEQFF. Looking up the rest from reference TRBV11-3 and TRBJ2-1 gives the full variable domain: EAGVVQSPRYKIIEKKQPVAFWCNPISGHNTLYWYLQNLGQGPELLIRYENEEAVDDSQLPKDRFSAERLKGVDSTLKIQPAELGDSAVYLCASSQGRGDYNEQFFGPGTRLTVL.

This clonotype was seen at least ten times. J is TRBJ2-1 and V is TRBV12-3 or TRBV12-4, with 8 bases fitting TRBD1. CDR3 length equals 15 residues. The trim removed 5 bases at V and 4 bases at J, leaving 7 bases unmatched. This CDR3 reads CASSSPGTGYNEQFF. CDR3 bases: TGTGCCAGCAGTAGTCCAGGGACAGGTTACAATGAGCAGTTCTTC.

In its sample, this clonotype was seen a few times. The CDR3 loop is CAISNSDRATYEQYF. In DNA form, the CDR3 reads TGTGCCATCAGTAACTCCGACAGGGCTACCTACGAGCAGTACTTC. The rearrangement joins TRBV10-3 to TRBJ2-7; the match to TRBD1 covers 7 bases. The CDR3 spans 15 residues. Trimming cost V 5 bases and J 2 bases; bases outside gene matches: 9. Germline V CDR1 and CDR2: ENHRY, SYGVKD.

This clonotype has ten or more counts. The chain joins TRBV5-1 to TRBJ1-1; TRBD1 agrees at 8 bases. The J segment lost 1 base and the V segment lost 8 bases, leaving 1 base of the junction unmatched. Per germline, CDR1 SGHRS and CDR2 YFSETQ. CDR3 length: 12 amino acids. The chain's CDR3 is CASGQGNTEAFF. The CDR3 nucleotides are TGCGCCAGTGGACAGGGGAACACTGAAGCTTTCTTT.

The chain joins TRBV4-1 to TRBJ2-6; a possible D gene is TRBD1 (6 bases). The CDR3 has 15 amino acids. CDR1 is MGHRA, CDR2 YSYEKL, per germline. Trimming left V 7 bases short and J 0 bases short, with 10 bases between. The CDR3 coding sequence is TGCGCCAGCACCAGACAGGTCTCTGGGGCCAACGTCCTGACTTTC. Its protein product is CASTRQVSGANVLTF.

The J gene is TRBJ2-2, the V gene TRBV5-4, with D possibly TRBD1 on 6 matching bases. Trimming cost V 3 bases and J 0 bases, with 12 bases left between them. The germline V gene has CDR1 SGHNT and CDR2 YYREEE (reference sequence). This CDR3 spans 16 amino acids. CDR3 DNA sequence: TGTGCCAGCAGCTCCGGGACAACTTCGAACACCGGGGAGCTGTTTTTT. This translates into CASSSGTTSNTGELFF.

This clonotype was counted many times. The chain carries TRBV5-1 and TRBJ2-2; D unresolved. CDR3 length: 12 residues. The ends were cut back, 3 bases at V and 3 bases at J, with 3 bases in the middle. Germline values: CDR1 SGHRS, CDR2 YFSETQ. As DNA, the CDR3 is TGCGCCAGCAGCTCCTACACCGGGGAGCTGTTTTTT. Protein product: CASSSYTGELFF.

This clonotype occurred many times. The genes are TRBV12-3 or TRBV12-4 and TRBJ2-1; 11 bases map to TRBD2. The length of the CDR3 is 16 residues. V was clipped by 0 bases and J by 6 bases; unmatched bases: 4. CDR3 sequence reads: CASSLAGSGGVNEQFF. DNA for the CDR3: TGTGCCAGCAGTTTAGCAGGTAGCGGGGGGGTCAATGAGCAGTTCTTC.

This clonotype was recorded at least ten times. The chain recombines TRBV5-5 with TRBJ1-1; TRBD1 agrees at 9 bases. The CDR3 extends over 16 amino acids. Germline lookup yields CDR1 SGHKS and CDR2 YYEKEE (reference sequence). The trim removed 4 bases at V and 1 base at J, leaving 8 bases unmatched. The CDR3, as DNA: TGTGCCAGCAGCCCAATGACAGGGGGATGGAACACTGAAGCTTTCTTT. It specifies CASSPMTGGWNTEAFF.

This clonotype was seen at least ten times. J is TRBJ2-7 and V is TRBV12-3 or TRBV12-4; 8 nucleotides agree with TRBD1. This CDR3 has 16 residues. V lost 7 bases to trimming and J lost 0 bases; unmatched junction nucleotides: 11. The CDR3 region is CASTKSLDRGSYEQYF. Here the CDR3 DNA reads TGTGCCAGCACCAAAAGCCTTGACAGGGGCTCCTACGAGCAGTACTTC.

The V and J genes are TRBV7-9 and TRBJ1-1; D gene uncertain. The CDR3 loop spans 13 amino acids. Germline lookup yields CDR1 SEHNR and CDR2 FQNEAQ (reference sequence). Trimming removed 4 bases at V and 4 bases at J, with 10 bases between. The CDR3 reads CASSSYTVTEAFF. CDR3 nucleotides: TGTGCCAGCAGCTCCTACACAGTCACTGAAGCTTTCTTT.

The rearrangement links TRBV29-1 to TRBJ1-4; D is uncertain. Trimming took 3 bases from V and 0 from J, leaving 11 bases between them. This CDR3 is 15 amino acids long. Looked up from germline, CDR1 is SQVTM and CDR2 is ANQGSEA. The CDR3 region has the DNA TGCAGCGTTGACAGCCTAGAAACAACTAATGAAAAACTGTTTTTT. Translation gives CSVDSLETTNEKLFF.

This clonotype was detected ten times or more. The V and J genes are TRBV7-2 and TRBJ2-2, with D possibly TRBD2 on 7 matching bases. Germline V CDR1 and CDR2: SGHTA, FQGNSA. This CDR3 contains 17 residues. The germline V and J ends were trimmed by 3 bases and 0 bases, with 14 bases remaining between them. The CDR3 DNA reads as TGTGCCAGCAGCTTGGGGCGGGGGCTCTCGAACACCGGGGAGCTGTTTTTT. Its translation: CASSLGRGLSNTGELFF.

This clonotype was counted at least ten times. The chain links TRBV3-1 to TRBJ1-5; D remains ambiguous. This CDR3 spans 14 amino acids. Between the trimmed V and J ends, which lost 3 bases and 2 bases, there was a span of 8 bases. Germline V gives CDR1 LGHDT, CDR2 YNNKEL (reference sequence). In DNA form, the CDR3 reads TGTGCCAGCAGCCATATGGGCGGCAATCAGCCCCAGCATTTT. Translating it yields CASSHMGGNQPQHF.

This clonotype was seen repeatedly, ten times or more. V usage is TRBV29-1 and J usage is TRBJ2-2; D unresolved. The V gene's germline CDR1 is SQVTM and CDR2 ANQGSEA. Between the trimmed V and J ends, which lost 7 bases and 0 bases, there was a span of 15 bases. This CDR3 contains 15 residues. Here the CDR3 DNA reads TGCAGCGCCAATCGTGGTCCCGCGAACACCGGGGAGCTGTTTTTT. Translating gives CSANRGPANTGELFF.